The clone carrying this T cell receptor beta chain was seen at least ten times. The entry originates in a study of molecular identifiers for immune sequencing clone quantification. V dropped 3 bases and J dropped 3 bases, with 9 bases sitting between them. Germline CDR1 SEHNR, CDR2 FQNEAQ (reference sequence). The CDR3 length is 14 residues. Listed TCR primers and previously described methods were used for bulk TCR libraries. Using its own MiXCR run on the PCR reads, TCRdb lists one record per CDR3 protein. Among some 100,000 distinct CDR3 sequences listed, around 20% were seen once. Sequenced material: naive CD8+ T cells from blood, with Jurkat cell RNA spiked in. Subset reported: FACS-sorted CD8+CD4-CCR7+CD45RA+ naive T cells. The chain recombines TRBV7-9 with TRBJ1-5; a weak D match, TRBD1 (6 bases). The TCR sequence derives from a human donor in good health. Some libraries in this study had Jurkat cell RNA spiked in. CDR3 in amino acids: CASSLDSLNQPQHF. Written as DNA, the CDR3 is TGTGCCAGCAGCTTGGACAGCCTCAATCAGCCCCAGCATTTT.